This T cell receptor beta chain is drawn from a study of blood T cell repertoires in COVID-19. Study background: Whether acute or convalescent, the COVID-19 samples came from the United States, Italy and Spain. The analysed material was cDNA or gDNA that came from T cells, B-cell-depleted T cells, or PBMCs.

V was cut by 4 bases and J by 6 bases, with 15 bases left in between. Looked up from germline, CDR1 is PRHDT and CDR2 is FYEKMQ (reference sequence). The CDR3 has 15 amino acids. In the original analysis: How many nucleated cells were present was estimated from reference gene primer amplification. Measured with immunoSEQ multiplex PCR; TCRdb has only the in-frame clones, and not every one. V, J and clone size were drawn from that table, and D and trimming were deduced from the DNA. The sample includes around 260,000 clones, more than 80% of them seen just once. The sample holds a few counts of this clone.

The sequenced material came from peripheral blood. This TCR came from a woman between 25 and 40 years old with active or convalescent COVID-19. The rearrangement joins TRBV13 to TRBJ1-4, with a weak D call TRBD1 (5 bases). This chain's CDR3 is CASSWRQMMDEKLFF. CDR3 nucleotides: TGTGCCAGCAGCTGGAGACAGATGATGGATGAAAAACTGTTTTTT.